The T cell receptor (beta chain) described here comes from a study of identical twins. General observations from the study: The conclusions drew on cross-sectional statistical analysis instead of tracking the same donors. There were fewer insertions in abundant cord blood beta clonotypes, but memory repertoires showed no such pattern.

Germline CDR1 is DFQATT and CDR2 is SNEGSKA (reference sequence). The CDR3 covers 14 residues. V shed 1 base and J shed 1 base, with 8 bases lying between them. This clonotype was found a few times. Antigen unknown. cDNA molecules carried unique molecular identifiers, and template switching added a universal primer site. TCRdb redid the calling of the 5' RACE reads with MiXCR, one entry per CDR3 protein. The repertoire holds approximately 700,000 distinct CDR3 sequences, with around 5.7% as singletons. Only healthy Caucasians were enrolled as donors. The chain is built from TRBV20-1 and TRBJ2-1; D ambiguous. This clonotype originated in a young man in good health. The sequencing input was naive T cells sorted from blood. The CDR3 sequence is CSARGVASYNEQFF. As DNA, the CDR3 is TGCAGTGCTAGAGGGGTTGCGTCCTACAATGAGCAGTTCTTC.